The clone carrying this TCR beta chain was recorded a few times. The data stem from a study of patients and donors after allogeneic stem cell transplantation. One entry per CDR3 protein, called by TCRdb with MiXCR from the RT-PCR reads. The profile shows about 960,000 distinct CDR3 sequences, roughly 17% of them singletons. Germline V lookup: CDR1 DFQATT, CDR2 SNEGSKA (reference sequence). The CDR3 sequence is 13 residues long. V was clipped by 5 bases and J by 1 base; unmatched bases: 1. Sequencing was done on a sample of blood, either unsorted or a sorted T cell fraction (not recorded which). This sequence was found in a human donor who was either an allogeneic HSCT recipient or a stem cell or donor lymphocyte infusion donor (not recorded which). It is not recorded whose cells these are; they may come from a transplant donor. The chain joins TRBV20-1 to TRBJ1-4; TRBD1 matches at 7 bases. Here the CDR3 DNA reads TGCAGTGCTCGACAGGGAACTAATGAAAAACTGTTTTTT. Residues: CSARQGTNEKLFF.